This T cell receptor beta chain was captured by sequencing in a study of spatial heterogeneity in lung cancer. There are 14 residues in the CDR3. Time point reported: sample taken at primary tumor resection. Patients with untreated early-stage non-small cell lung cancer, numbering approximately 70, were the donors. This clonotype was seen ten or more times. TCRdb re-analysed the 5' RACE reads in MiXCR, keeping a single row per CDR3 protein. The data hold some 9,600 distinct CDR3 sequences, with around 5.8% observed a single time. Source: normal lung tissue next to the tumor, taken at surgery. This chain joins TRBV21-1 and TRBJ1-5; the DNA was not used to check the table's D call, TRBD1. TRBV21-1 is a known pseudogene. The origin of this receptor is a male donor with early-stage non-small cell lung cancer. DNA for the CDR3: TGTGCCAACCCGGACAGGGACAGCAATCAGCCCCAGCATTTT. Translation: CANPDRDSNQPQHF.